This T cell receptor beta chain was sequenced for a study of cytomegalovirus exposure and HLA in healthy donors (dated by TCRdb to 2016 to 2017). Regarding the complete study: According to an earlier analysis of 587 of the donors, about 179 million T cells yielded 120 million or so unique TCR beta sequences and around 300 Gb of sequence data. The study combined high-throughput TCR immunosequencing, statistical association of individual TCRs with disease status, and machine learning to predict cytomegalovirus infection status. HLA typing included class I and class II loci at four-digit resolution. Among about 390 genotyped donors of the cohort, an average of 235,054 unique TCR beta nucleotide sequences were sequenced per donor, 15% to 20% of them non-productive. Every discovery cohort repertoire had been produced on one sequencing platform. The study aimed to test whether signatures of past pathogen exposure could be identified by cataloging public T cell receptors. In a later genetic analysis, genome-wide SNP genotypes for about 55% of the roughly 670 donors were used, and that subset was treated as a discovery cohort. An earlier analysis of fewer than 700 of the donors applied high-throughput TCR beta sequencing to assess whether each TCR beta V gene segment acted as functional or pseudogenic. The study used immunosequencing to profile the T cell repertoires of hundreds of subjects and linked those repertoires to cytomegalovirus serostatus. A separate validation cohort of roughly 120 different subjects was used in addition to the approximately 670-subject first cohort. Rather than using new phenotypic data, the later analysis identified candidate immune exposures from TCR beta sequences and from how often those sequences occurred across donors. Typing coverage varied by locus: about 629-630 donors for A, B, C, DRB1 and DQB1; around 560 for DQA1; around 610 for DPA1; more than 450 for DPB1. Donor age, sex, ethnicity and CMV serostatus were collected together with the repertoire data. Because of strong linkage in the cohort, roughly five DR-DQ haplotypes were treated as single units for association and clustering. A later analysis re-analyzed previously published TCR beta repertoires from 666 donors and added high-resolution HLA genotyping to study TCR occurrence patterns. Of the roughly 400 genotyped donors, 65% to 90% fell in the genetic ancestry cluster associated with self-reported Caucasian donors. An early release that covered fewer than 750 HLA-typed donors contained approximately 300 gigabases of sequencing data and around 85 million unique TCR sequences.

The library was generated by the immunoSEQ multiplex PCR assay. For the multiplex PCR, a mixture combining 60 forward primers for TCR Vbeta segments and 13 reverse primers for TCR Jbeta segments was used. The CDR3 region of rearranged TCR beta genes was amplified from genomic DNA by a multiplex PCR assay. The amplified TCR beta libraries were sequenced on the Illumina HiSeq System as 87-base-pair reads. Regarding the original processing steps: In a later analysis, tens of millions of unique TCR beta chains were counted across the roughly 610 repertoires, and roughly 11 million of these chains were shared by at least two donors. Raw reads were error-corrected and collapsed into unique sequences by a nearest-neighbor algorithm in which closely related sequences were merged to remove PCR and sequencing errors. To assign V, D and J gene segments, CDR3 sequences were aligned to IMGT reference sequences. For a sequence to be retained, a match of at least six nucleotides was required to both a V gene segment and a J gene segment. A rearrangement was called productive if the CDR3 had no stop codons and remained in frame with V and J, and every other rearrangement was called non-productive. Following IMGT convention, CDR3 was defined as the stretch from the second conserved V-encoded cysteine to the conserved J-encoded phenylalanine. The earlier analysis of 500 to 650 of the donors excluded any sequence lacking an unambiguous match to a single V gene segment. An earlier analysis of a few hundred of the donors called V segments functional above 56.7% productive rearrangements and segregating when the between-donor standard deviation exceeded 5%. A statistical classification framework was built to diagnose cytomegalovirus status from the catalog of TCR beta chain sequences. In a later analysis, V and J genes were assigned by comparing TCR nucleotide sequences against IMGT/GENE-DB human TR gene sequences. A later analysis assigned CDR3 sequences and most-parsimonious VDJ recombination scenarios with the TCRdist pipeline. In a later analysis, each TCR beta chain was defined by its CDR3 amino acid sequence together with its V-gene family, and reads without a unique V-gene family were excluded. To address suspected cross-contamination and a sequencing artifact, a later analysis removed 550 to 750 highly shared, low-generation-probability nucleotide sequences. For each public chain, a later analysis derived a clonal expansion index from normalized ranks of inferred template counts within each repertoire. In a later analysis, generation probabilities were computed with a VDJ recombination model fitted to out-of-frame rearrangements, and the resulting probabilities were checked against IGoR. A later analysis scored TCR-TCR, TCR-HLA and TCR-CMV co-occurrence with hypergeometric tests, applying a repertoire-size bias correction to TCR pairs. A later analysis estimated false discovery rates by permuting HLA or CMV assignments 20 times. In a later analysis, co-occurring TCRs were grouped using DBSCAN, and TCRdist sequence similarity was added for clustering within HLA-allele-positive subsets. Co-occurrence clustering excluded repertoires with fewer than 30,000 or more than 120,000 public chains, plus five with anomalous nucleotide sharing. The immuneACCESS repertoire file appears here via TCRdb, limited to in-frame rearrangements. These files lack a portion of the clones; in checked studies, under half of the deficit traces to unresolved V genes, and the cause of the others is not known. The V and J calls and the clone size are those of that table, but D and trimming were determined from the DNA. The sample data list approximately 140,000 clones, and approximately 80% of these were observed just once. Around 4.9% of the sample is taken by the ten largest.

Details on this clone: Its antigen remains undetermined. No base quality information exists; no much larger clone differs at one position.

The cohort was made up of under 800 healthy bone marrow donors. All cohort members were sampled while nominally healthy, although unrecorded immune exposures were likely present. The donor was CMV seronegative and belonged to the group of more than 300 seronegative cohort members. A peripheral blood sample was collected from each donor, and TCR beta sequencing was performed on peripheral blood mononuclear cells. Genomic DNA was extracted from the blood cell samples with the Qiagen DNeasy Blood Extraction Kit. Between the V and J ends, shortened by 5 bases and 4 bases respectively, the junction contains 12 bases. The germline V gene encodes CDR1 SGHRS and CDR2 YFSETQ. The CDR3 contains 13 residues, cysteine and phenylalanine counted. Just the 39-base CDR3 DNA is kept, in frame starting at base 1. Overall study results and their limits: While some public TCRs were present in many individuals, most TCR sequences turned up only very rarely across donors. Linkage disequilibrium might explain the correlated functional status among segregating V segments, but an unknown experimental factor could not be excluded. Because counts were too low, more than 15 rarely observed V segments, including chromosome 9 orphons, were left out of the earlier analysis of 587 of the donors. Assigning TCR associations to individual alleles was difficult when HLA alleles, especially DR and DQ, strongly co-occurred. The classifier was reported to diagnose cytomegalovirus status with high specificity and sensitivity in both the original cohort and the validation cohort. In this cohort, only TCR beta chains were sequenced, and detectable features were limited by the absence of alpha or paired-chain data. A further reported finding was that TCR beta sequences accurately predicted the HLA-A and HLA-B alleles for most subjects in the first cohort. Specific HLA alleles were associated with some 15,000 TCR beta sequences at a false discovery rate of 0.05 in a later analysis. For the cohort, immune exposure information was limited to CMV serostatus. In the study, approximately 160 TCR beta chains were listed as associated with cytomegalovirus. According to a later analysis, TCR association rates differed among HLA loci, with DRB1 alleles showing the most associated TCRs and HLA-C alleles showing the fewest. A later genetic analysis reported fewer N-insertions in productive TCRs among donors in an Asian-associated ancestry cluster than the roughly 620-donor mean. According to a later analysis, parvovirus B19, influenza, CMV and Epstein-Barr virus appeared linked to several top co-occurrence clusters. A later genetic analysis associated a missense DCLRE1C variant with V-gene and J-gene trimming of TCR beta chains, and an independent cohort replicated the association. The sequencing pipeline was judged likely to have produced a cluster of highly shared sequence variants as a technical artifact. Sequencing depth was assumed to be roughly uniform across donors in the presence/absence analyses, though that assumption may not hold. In vitro tests confirmed that a few of the cytomegalovirus-associated TCR beta chains recognize cytomegalovirus antigens. An earlier analysis of approximately 530 of the donors showed that most TCR beta V segments appeared in productive rearrangements either about 87% or about 30% of the time, which broadly matched IMGT annotations. It was suggested by the authors that the approach could potentially be generalized to other disease states and immunological phenotypes. Because HLA typing was unavailable for some donors at each locus, only the typed subset was used in association tests. A later analysis found that most CMV-associated TCR beta chains appeared HLA-restricted, with HLA associations seemingly driven largely by CMV exposure. In a later analysis, HLA-associated TCR beta chains showed more clonal expansion and lower generation probabilities than non-associated chains that were equally common. Because the 87-base-pair reads could not distinguish some IMGT-functional V segments, including TRBV6-2 and TRBV6-3, those segments were excluded.

Input material: PBMCs. The receptor's source is a male donor in good health and CMV-seronegative. The V and J segments used are TRBV5-1 and TRBJ1-1, with the D gene uncertain. The base sequence is TGCGCCAGCAGTCCCGGGTCCACCACTGAAGCTTTCTTT. Its translation is CASSPGSTTEAFF.